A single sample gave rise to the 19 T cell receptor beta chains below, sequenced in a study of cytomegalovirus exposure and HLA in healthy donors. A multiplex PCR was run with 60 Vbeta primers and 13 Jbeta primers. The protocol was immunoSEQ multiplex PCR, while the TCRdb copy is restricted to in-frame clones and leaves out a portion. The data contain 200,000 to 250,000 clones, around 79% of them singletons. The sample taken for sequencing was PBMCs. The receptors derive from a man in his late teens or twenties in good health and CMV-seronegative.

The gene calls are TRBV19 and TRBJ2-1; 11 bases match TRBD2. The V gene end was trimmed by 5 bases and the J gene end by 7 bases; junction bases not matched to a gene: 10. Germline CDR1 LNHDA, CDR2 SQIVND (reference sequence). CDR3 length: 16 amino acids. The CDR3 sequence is CASSPQGTSGGNEQFF. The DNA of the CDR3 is TGTGCCAGTAGTCCCCAGGGGACTAGCGGAGGGAATGAGCAGTTCTTC.

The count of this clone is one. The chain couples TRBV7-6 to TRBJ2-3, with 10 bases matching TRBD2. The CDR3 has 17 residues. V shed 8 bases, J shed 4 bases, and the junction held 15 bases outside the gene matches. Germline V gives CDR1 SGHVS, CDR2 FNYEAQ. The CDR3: CASSRDDSGRKADTQYF. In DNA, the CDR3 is TGTGCCAGCTCCCGAGATGATAGCGGGAGGAAGGCAGATACGCAGTATTTT.

The CDR3 sequence is CASQRAGYSYEQYF. CDR3 in DNA: TGTGCCAGCCAAAGAGCCGGGTACTCCTACGAGCAGTACTTC. The genes are TRBV6-5 and TRBJ2-7; no reliable D call. The ends were cut back, 8 bases at V and 0 bases at J, with 14 bases in the middle. The CDR3 is 14 residues long. The germline gives CDR1 MNHEY, CDR2 SVGAGI.

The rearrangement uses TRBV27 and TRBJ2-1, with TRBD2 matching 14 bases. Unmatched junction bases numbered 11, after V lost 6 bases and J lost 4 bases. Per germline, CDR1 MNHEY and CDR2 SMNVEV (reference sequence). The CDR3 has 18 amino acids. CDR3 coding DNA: TGTGCCAGCAGACTGAAGGGGACTAGCGGGAGCCAGTACAATGAGCAGTTCTTC. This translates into CASRLKGTSGSQYNEQFF.

CDR3 nucleotide sequence: TGTGCCAGCAGTGCGAACAGGGTCGAGCCGCAAGAGACCCAGTACTTC. This translates into CASSANRVEPQETQYF. V is TRBV25-1 and J is TRBJ2-5; possible D gene TRBD1, 6 bases. Germline V gives CDR1 MGHDK, CDR2 SYGVNS. The CDR3 contains 16 residues. Trimming left V 4 bases short and J 2 bases short, with 17 bases between.

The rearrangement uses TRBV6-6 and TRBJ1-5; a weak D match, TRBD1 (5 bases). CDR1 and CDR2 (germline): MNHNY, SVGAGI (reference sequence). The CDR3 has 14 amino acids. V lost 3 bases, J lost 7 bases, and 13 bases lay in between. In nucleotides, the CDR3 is TGTGCCAGCAGTTATATCCAGGGCGGACAGCCCCAGCATTTT. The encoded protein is CASSYIQGGQPQHF.

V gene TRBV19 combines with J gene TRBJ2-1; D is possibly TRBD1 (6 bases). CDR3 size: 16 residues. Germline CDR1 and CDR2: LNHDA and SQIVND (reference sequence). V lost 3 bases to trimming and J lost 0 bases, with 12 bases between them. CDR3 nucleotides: TGTGCCAGTAGTATGAGACAGGCGAGCTCCTACAATGAGCAGTTCTTC. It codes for CASSMRQASSYNEQFF.

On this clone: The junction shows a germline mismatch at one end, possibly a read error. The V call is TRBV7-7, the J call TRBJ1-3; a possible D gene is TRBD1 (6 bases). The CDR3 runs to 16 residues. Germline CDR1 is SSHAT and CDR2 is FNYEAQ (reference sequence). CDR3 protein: CASSPQLQGTGNTIYF. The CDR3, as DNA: TGTGCTAGCAGCCCCCAACTACAGGGTACTGGAAACACCATATATTTT. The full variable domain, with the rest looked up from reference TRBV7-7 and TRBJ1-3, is GAGVSQSPRYKVTKRGQDVTLRCDPISSHATLYWYQQALGQGPEFLTYFNYEAQPDKSGLPSDRFSAERPEGSISTLTIQRTEQRDSAMYRCASSPQLQGTGNTIYFGEGSWLTVV.

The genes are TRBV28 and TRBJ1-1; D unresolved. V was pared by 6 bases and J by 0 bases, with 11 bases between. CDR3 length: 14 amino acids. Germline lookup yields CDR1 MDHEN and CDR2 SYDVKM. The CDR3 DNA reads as TGTGCCAGCAGCCACGGGTTCATGAACACTGAAGCTTTCTTT. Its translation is CASSHGFMNTEAFF.

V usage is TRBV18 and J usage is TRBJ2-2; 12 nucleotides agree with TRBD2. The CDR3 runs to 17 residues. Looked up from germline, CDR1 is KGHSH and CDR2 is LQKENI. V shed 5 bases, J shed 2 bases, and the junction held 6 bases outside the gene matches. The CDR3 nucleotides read TGTGCCAGCTCAAAACCCGGACTAGCGGGAAACACCGGGGAGCTGTTTTTT. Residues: CASSKPGLAGNTGELFF.

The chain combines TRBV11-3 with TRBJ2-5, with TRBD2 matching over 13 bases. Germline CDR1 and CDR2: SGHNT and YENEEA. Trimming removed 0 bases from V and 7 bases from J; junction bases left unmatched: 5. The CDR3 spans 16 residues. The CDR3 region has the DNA TGTGCCAGCAGCTTAGATTCCCGGACTAGCGGGGGGACCCAGTACTTC. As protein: CASSLDSRTSGGTQYF.

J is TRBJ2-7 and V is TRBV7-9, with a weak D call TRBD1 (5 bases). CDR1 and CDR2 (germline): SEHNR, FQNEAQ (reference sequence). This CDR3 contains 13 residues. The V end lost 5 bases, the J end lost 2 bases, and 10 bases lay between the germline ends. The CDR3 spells CASSLLGPYEQYF. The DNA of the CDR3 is TGTGCCAGCAGCCTACTGGGGCCCTACGAGCAGTACTTC.

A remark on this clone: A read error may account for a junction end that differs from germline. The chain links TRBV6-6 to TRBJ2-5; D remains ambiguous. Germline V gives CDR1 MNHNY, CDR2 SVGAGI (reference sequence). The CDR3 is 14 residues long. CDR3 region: CASRRGVYQGTQYF. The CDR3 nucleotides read TGTGCCAGCAGACGCGGAGTCTACCAAGGGACCCAGTACTTC.

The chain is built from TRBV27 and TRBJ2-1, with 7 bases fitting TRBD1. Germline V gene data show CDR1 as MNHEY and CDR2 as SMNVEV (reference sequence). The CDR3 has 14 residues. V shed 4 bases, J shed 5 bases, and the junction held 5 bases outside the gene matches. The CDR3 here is CASSYNRGNNEQFF. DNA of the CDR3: TGTGCCAGCAGTTATAACAGGGGTAACAATGAGCAGTTCTTC.

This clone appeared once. In nucleotides, the CDR3 is TGTGCCAGTACATCTGGACTAGCGGGAGTCACAGATACGCAGTATTTT. Its protein is CASTSGLAGVTDTQYF. The rearrangement links TRBV19 to TRBJ2-3; the match to TRBD2 covers 13 bases. The CDR3 totals 16 residues. The germline gives CDR1 LNHDA, CDR2 SQIVND (reference sequence). V dropped 7 bases and J dropped 2; count of bases not matched to a gene: 6.

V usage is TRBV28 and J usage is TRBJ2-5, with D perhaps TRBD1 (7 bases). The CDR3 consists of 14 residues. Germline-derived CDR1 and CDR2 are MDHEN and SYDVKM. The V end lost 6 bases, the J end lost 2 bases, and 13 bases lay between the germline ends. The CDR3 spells CASSQSGGQETQYF. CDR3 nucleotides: TGTGCCAGCAGCCAATCAGGGGGGCAAGAGACCCAGTACTTC.

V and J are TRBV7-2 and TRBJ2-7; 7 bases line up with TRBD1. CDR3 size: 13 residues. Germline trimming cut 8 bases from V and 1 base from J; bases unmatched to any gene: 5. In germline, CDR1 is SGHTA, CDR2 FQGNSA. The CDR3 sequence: CASGDRVSYEQYF. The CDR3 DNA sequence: TGTGCCAGCGGGGACAGAGTTTCCTACGAGCAGTACTTC. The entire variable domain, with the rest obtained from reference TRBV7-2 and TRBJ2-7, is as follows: GAGVSQSPSNKVTEKGKDVELRCDPISGHTALYWYRQSLGQGLEFLIYFQGNSAPDKSGLPSDRFSAERTGGSVSTLTIQRTQQEDSAVYLCASGDRVSYEQYFGPGTRLTVT.

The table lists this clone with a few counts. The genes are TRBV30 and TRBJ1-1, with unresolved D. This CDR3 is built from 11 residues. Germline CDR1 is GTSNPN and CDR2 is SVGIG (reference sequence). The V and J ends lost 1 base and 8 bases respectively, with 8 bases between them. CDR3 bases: TGTGCCTGGAGTGGGGCAGGCGAAGCTTTCTTT. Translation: CAWSGAGEAFF.

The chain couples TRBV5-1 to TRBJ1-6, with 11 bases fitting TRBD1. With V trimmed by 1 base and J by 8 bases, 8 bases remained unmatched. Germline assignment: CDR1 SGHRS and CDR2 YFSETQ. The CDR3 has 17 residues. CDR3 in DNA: TGCGCCAGCAGCTTGACCGGGACAGGGGGAGTAGATTCACCCCTCCACTTT. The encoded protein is CASSLTGTGGVDSPLHF.